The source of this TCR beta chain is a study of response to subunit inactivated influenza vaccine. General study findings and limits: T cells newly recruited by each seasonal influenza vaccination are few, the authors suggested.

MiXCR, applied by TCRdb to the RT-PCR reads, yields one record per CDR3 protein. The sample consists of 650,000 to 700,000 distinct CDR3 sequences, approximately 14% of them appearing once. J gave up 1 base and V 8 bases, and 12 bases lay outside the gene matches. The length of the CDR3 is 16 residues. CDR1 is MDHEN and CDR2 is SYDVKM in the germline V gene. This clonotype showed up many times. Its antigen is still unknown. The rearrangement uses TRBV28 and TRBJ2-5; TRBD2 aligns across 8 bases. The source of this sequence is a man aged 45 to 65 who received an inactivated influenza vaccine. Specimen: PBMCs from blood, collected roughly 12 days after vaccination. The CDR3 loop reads CASEGPPGGLQETQYF. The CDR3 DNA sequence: TGTGCCAGCGAAGGCCCCCCGGGGGGGCTCCAAGAGACCCAGTACTTC.